The TCR beta chain under discussion was sequenced for a study of T cell responses to AZD1222 COVID-19 vaccine. At the level of the study: It was second doses at about 4 or about 12 weeks that were pooled. Study results and caveats: In a largely white British group with more females than males, clonal diversity was possibly underestimated. Two AZD1222 administrations were followed by greater Spike-specific TCR breadth and depth.

Generated by immunoSEQ multiplex PCR, the TCRdb table keeps only in-frame clones and is missing some. The table lists 150,000 to 180,000 clones, 88% of them singletons. The V gene's germline CDR1 is LNHDA and CDR2 SQIVND (reference sequence). V shed 5 bases and J 0 bases; nucleotides not matched to a gene: 2. The CDR3 is 14 residues long. On this clone itself: The antigen is not known.

The starting material was peripheral blood, obtained on day 0 of AZD1222 vaccination. The source of this sequence is an adult in good health. This chain links TRBV19 with TRBJ1-1, with 8 bases fitting TRBD1. The DNA of the CDR3 is TGTGCCAGTAGTCGGACAGGGATGAACACTGAAGCTTTCTTT. The encoded protein is CASSRTGMNTEAFF.